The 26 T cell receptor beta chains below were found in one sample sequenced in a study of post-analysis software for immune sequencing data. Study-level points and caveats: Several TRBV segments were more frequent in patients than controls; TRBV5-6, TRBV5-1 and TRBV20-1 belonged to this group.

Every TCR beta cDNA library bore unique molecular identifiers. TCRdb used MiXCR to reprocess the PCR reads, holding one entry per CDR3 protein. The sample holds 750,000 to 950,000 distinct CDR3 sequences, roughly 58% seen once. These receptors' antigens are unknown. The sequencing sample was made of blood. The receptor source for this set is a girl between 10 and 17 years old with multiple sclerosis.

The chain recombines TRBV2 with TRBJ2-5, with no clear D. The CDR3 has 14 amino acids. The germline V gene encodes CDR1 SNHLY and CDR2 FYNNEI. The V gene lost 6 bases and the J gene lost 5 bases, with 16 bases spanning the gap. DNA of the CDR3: TGTGCCAGCAGAGTCGACTTACCTCACGAGACCCAGTACTTC. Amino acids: CASRVDLPHETQYF.

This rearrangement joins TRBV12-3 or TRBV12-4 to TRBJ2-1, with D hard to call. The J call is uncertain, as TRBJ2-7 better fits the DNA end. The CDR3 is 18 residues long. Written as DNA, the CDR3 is TGTGCCAGCAGTTTTTTCCGACGAGGAGCCCACTCGAGAAACGAGCAGTACTTC. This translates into CASSFFRRGAHSRNEQYF.

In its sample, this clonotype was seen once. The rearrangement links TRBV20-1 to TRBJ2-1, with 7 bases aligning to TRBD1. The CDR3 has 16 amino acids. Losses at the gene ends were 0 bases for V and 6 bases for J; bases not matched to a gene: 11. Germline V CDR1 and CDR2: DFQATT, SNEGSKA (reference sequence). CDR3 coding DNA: TGCAGTGCTAGAGATCCCCAGGGGGATACGGGCAATGAGCAGTTCTTC. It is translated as CSARDPQGDTGNEQFF.

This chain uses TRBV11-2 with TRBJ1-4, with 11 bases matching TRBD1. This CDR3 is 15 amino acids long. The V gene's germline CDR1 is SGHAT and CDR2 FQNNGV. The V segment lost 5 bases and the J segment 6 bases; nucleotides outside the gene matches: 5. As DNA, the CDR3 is TGTGCCAGCAGCCTGGGGACAGGGGGGGATGAAAAACTGTTTTTT. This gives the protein CASSLGTGGDEKLFF.

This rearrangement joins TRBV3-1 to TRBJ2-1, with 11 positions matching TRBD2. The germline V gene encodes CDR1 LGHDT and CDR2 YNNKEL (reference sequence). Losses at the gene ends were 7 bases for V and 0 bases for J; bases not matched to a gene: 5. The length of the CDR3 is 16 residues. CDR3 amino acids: CASTPTSGSSYNEQFF. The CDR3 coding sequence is TGTGCCAGCACTCCAACTAGCGGGAGCTCCTACAATGAGCAGTTCTTC.

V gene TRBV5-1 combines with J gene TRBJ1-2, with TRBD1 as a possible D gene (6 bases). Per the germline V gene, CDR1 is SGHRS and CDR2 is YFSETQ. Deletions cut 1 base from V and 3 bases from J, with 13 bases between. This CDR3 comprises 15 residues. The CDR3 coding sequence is TGCGCCAGCAGCTTGACCTGGACAGAGGACTATGGCTACACCTTC. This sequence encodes CASSLTWTEDYGYTF.

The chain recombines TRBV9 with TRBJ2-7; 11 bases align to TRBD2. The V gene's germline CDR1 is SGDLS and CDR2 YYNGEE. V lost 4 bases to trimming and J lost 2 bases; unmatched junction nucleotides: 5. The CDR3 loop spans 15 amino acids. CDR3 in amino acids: CASSSRLAGTYEQYF. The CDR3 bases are TGTGCCAGCAGCTCCAGACTAGCGGGGACCTACGAGCAGTACTTC.

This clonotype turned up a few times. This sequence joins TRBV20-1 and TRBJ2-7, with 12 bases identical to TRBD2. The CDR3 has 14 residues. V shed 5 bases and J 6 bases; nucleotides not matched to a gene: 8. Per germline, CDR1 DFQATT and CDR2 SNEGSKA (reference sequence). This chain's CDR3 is CSASRLAGDREQYF. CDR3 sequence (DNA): TGCAGTGCTTCCCGACTAGCGGGAGATCGCGAGCAGTACTTC.

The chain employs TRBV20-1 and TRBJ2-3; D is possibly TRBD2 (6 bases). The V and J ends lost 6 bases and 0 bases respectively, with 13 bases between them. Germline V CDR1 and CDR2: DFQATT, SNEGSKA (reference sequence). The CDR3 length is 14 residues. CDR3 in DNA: TGCAGTGCCTGTGGGGGGTCTAGCACAGATACGCAGTATTTT. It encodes CSACGGSSTDTQYF.

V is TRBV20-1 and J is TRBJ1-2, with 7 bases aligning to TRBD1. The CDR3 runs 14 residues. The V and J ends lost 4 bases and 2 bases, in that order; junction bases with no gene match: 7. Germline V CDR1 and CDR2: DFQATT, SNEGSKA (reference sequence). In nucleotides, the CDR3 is TGCAGTGCTATATCAGGGGGTCGGAACTATGGCTACACCTTC. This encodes CSAISGGRNYGYTF.

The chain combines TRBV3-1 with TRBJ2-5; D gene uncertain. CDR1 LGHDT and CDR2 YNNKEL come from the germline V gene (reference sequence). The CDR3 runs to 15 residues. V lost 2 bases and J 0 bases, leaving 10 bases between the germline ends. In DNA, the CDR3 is TGTGCCAGCAGCCAATATACGGTACACCAAGAGACCCAGTACTTC. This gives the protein CASSQYTVHQETQYF.

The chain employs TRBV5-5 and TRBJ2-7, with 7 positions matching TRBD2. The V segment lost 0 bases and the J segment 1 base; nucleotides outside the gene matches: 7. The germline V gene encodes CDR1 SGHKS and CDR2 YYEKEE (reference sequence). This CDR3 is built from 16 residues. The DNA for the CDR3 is TGTGCCAGCAGCTTGGTGCTAGCGGTGAGTTCCTACGAGCAGTACTTC. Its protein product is CASSLVLAVSSYEQYF.

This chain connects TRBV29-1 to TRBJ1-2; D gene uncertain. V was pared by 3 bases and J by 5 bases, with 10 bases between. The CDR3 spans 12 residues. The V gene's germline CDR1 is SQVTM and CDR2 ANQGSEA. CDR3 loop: CSVEGSDYGYTF. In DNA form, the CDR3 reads TGCAGCGTTGAGGGTTCAGATTATGGCTACACCTTC. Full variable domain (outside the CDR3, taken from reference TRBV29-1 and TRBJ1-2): SAVISQKPSRDICQRGTSLTIQCQVDSQVTMMFWYRQQPGQSLTLIATANQGSEATYESGFVIDKFPISRPNLTFSTLTVSNMSPEDSSIYLCSVEGSDYGYTFGSGTRLTVV.

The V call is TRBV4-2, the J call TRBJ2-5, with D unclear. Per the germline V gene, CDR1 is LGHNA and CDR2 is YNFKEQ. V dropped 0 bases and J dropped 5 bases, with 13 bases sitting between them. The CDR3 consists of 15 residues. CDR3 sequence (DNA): TGTGCCAGCAGCCAAGATGCCAACGGGTCGGAGACCCAGTACTTC. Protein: CASSQDANGSETQYF.

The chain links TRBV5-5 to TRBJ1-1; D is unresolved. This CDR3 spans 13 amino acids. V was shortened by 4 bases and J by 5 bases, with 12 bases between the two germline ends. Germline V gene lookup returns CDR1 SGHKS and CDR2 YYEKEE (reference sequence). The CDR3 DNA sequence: TGTGCCAGCAGCCCCGACGGGTGGACTGAAGCTTTCTTT. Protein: CASSPDGWTEAFF.

In DNA, the CDR3 is TGTGCCAGCAGCTTAGGTTTAGCGGGAGAGGGTGAGCAGTTCTTC. This codes for CASSLGLAGEGEQFF. The V and J genes are TRBV7-6 and TRBJ2-1; 9 positions agree with TRBD2. The J segment lost 9 bases and the V segment lost 1 base, leaving 7 bases of the junction unmatched. Looked up from germline, CDR1 is SGHVS and CDR2 is FNYEAQ. The CDR3 is 15 residues long.

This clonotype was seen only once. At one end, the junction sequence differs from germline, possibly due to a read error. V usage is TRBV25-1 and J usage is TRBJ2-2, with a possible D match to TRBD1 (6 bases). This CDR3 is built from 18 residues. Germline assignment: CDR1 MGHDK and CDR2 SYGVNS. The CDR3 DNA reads TGCGCCAGCAGTATCTACCCCGGGACACCCTCCGGGACCGGGGAGCTGTTTTTT. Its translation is CASSIYPGTPSGTGELFF.

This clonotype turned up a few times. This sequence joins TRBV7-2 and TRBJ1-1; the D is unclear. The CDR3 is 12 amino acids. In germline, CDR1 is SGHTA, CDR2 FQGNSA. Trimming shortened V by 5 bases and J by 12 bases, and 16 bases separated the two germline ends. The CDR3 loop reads CASSTQTRITFF. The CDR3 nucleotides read TGTGCCAGCAGCACCCAGACTCGGATAACTTTCTTT. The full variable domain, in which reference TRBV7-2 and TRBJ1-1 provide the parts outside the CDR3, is GAGVSQSPSNKVTEKGKDVELRCDPISGHTALYWYRQSLGQGLEFLIYFQGNSAPDKSGLPSDRFSAERTGGSVSTLTIQRTQQEDSAVYLCASSTQTRITFFGQGTRLTVV.

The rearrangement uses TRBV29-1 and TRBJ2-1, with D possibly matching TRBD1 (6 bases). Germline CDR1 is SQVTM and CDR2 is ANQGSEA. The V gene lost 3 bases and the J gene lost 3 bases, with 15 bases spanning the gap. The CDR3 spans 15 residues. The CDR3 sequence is CSVEGHPNLYNEQFF. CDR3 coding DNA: TGCAGCGTTGAGGGACACCCGAATCTCTACAATGAGCAGTTCTTC.

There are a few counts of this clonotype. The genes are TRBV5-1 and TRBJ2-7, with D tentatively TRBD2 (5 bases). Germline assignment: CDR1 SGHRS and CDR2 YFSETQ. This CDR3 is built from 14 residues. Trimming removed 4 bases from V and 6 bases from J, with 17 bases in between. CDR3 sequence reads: CASSRSGIEVEQYF. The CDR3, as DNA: TGCGCCAGCAGCCGTTCCGGGATAGAGGTCGAGCAGTACTTC.

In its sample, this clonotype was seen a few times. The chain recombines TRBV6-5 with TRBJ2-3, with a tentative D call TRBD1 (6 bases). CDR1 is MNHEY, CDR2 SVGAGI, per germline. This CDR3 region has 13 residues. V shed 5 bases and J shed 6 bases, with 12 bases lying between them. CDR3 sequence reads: CASSPAGADTQYF. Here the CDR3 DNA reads TGTGCCAGCAGTCCCGCAGGGGCGGATACGCAGTATTTT.

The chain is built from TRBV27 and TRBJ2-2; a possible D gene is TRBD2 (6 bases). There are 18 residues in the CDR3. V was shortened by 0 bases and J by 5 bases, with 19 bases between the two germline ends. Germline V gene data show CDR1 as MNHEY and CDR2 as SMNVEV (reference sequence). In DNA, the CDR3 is TGTGCCAGCAGTTTATCTACTAGCCCAAGATACTGGACCGGGGAGCTGTTTTTT. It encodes CASSLSTSPRYWTGELFF.

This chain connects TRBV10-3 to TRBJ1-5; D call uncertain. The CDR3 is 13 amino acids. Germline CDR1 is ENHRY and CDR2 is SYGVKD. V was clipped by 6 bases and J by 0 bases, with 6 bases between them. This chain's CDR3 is CAIRRDSNQPQHF. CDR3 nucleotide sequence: TGTGCCATCAGAAGGGATAGCAATCAGCCCCAGCATTTT.

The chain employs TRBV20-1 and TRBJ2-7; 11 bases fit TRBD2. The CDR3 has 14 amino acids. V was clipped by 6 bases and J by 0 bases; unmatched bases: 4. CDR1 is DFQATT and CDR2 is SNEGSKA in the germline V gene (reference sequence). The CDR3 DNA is TGCAGTGCCGGGACTAGCGGACTCTCCTACGAGCAGTACTTC. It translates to CSAGTSGLSYEQYF.

The CDR3 sequence is CSAWTSGAQYF. CDR3 DNA: TGCAGTGCTTGGACGTCCGGGGCCCAGTACTTC. The chain employs TRBV20-1 and TRBJ2-4, with D perhaps being TRBD1 or TRBD2 (5 bases each). V gave up 5 bases and J gave up 13 bases, with 15 bases separating them. CDR3 length: 11 residues. Germline-derived CDR1 and CDR2 are DFQATT and SNEGSKA (reference sequence).

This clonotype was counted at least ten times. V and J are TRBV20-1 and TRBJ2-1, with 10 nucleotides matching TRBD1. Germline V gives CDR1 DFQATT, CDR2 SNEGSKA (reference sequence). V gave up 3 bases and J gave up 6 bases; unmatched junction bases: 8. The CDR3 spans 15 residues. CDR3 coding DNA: TGCAGTGCTAGGGGGATGGGACAGGGGTCCAATGAGCAGTTCTTC. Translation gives CSARGMGQGSNEQFF.